The 13 T cell receptor beta chains reported below all come from one sample, sequenced in a study of blood T cells in healthy people across ages. A J-beta primer mix and a sample-barcoded 5' primer were used in a second PCR of roughly 6 to 11 cycles. TCRdb reprocessed the 5' RACE reads with MiXCR, giving one entry per CDR3 protein. The sample records hundreds of thousands of distinct CDR3 sequences, about 25% being singletons. These data also formed part of another study, on T cells of mothers and their children.

Sequencing input: blood. The receptor source for this set is a boy younger than 18 in good health.

The chain carries TRBV11-3 and TRBJ1-6; 11 positions match TRBD1. Germline values: CDR1 SGHNT, CDR2 YENEEA. Germline trimming cut 1 base from V and 2 bases from J; bases unmatched to any gene: 4. The CDR3 extends over 18 amino acids. The CDR3 DNA is TGTGCCAGCAGCTTAGTTCGGGACAGGGGGGCCTATAATTCACCCCTCCACTTT. This sequence encodes CASSLVRDRGAYNSPLHF. The complete variable domain, with remaining parts taken from reference TRBV11-3 and TRBJ1-6, reads EAGVVQSPRYKIIEKKQPVAFWCNPISGHNTLYWYLQNLGQGPELLIRYENEEAVDDSQLPKDRFSAERLKGVDSTLKIQPAELGDSAVYLCASSLVRDRGAYNSPLHFGNGTRLTVT.

This clonotype was detected a few times. The chain has TRBV6-1 and TRBJ2-3; weak D call: TRBD2 (5 bases). The CDR3 sequence is 17 residues long. With 6 bases removed from V and 6 bases from J, the gap between germline ends came to 25 bases. Germline V gene lookup returns CDR1 MNHNS and CDR2 SASEGT. The CDR3 nucleotides are TGTGCCAGCAGCACCCACATCCCCGGGGTGCGATTGGATACGCAGTATTTT. Protein: CASSTHIPGVRLDTQYF.

This clonotype was seen a handful of times. V gene TRBV7-9 combines with J gene TRBJ2-7, with TRBD2 identical over 7 bases. This CDR3 is 14 amino acids long. J was trimmed by 4 bases and V by 5 bases; bases with no gene match: 8. CDR1 and CDR2 from the germline V gene are SEHNR and FQNEAQ (reference sequence). The CDR3 region is CASSPSGDPYEQYF. The CDR3 DNA reads TGTGCCAGCAGCCCTAGCGGAGACCCATACGAGCAGTACTTC.

V gene TRBV7-9 combines with J gene TRBJ1-3; no clear D. Per the germline V gene, CDR1 is SEHNR and CDR2 is FQNEAQ (reference sequence). This CDR3 is 15 amino acids long. Trimming took off 1 base at V and 0 bases at J, with 7 bases between the two ends. The CDR3 here is CASSLEGVSGNTIYF. The CDR3 coding sequence is TGTGCCAGCAGCTTAGAGGGCGTCTCTGGAAACACCATATATTTT.

This clonotype was found many times. The chain links TRBV7-8 to TRBJ2-5, with 8 bases matching TRBD1. The CDR3 contains 14 residues. Trimming removed 1 base from V and 3 bases from J; junction bases left unmatched: 1. Germline CDR1 reads SGHVS; CDR2 reads FQNEAQ. The CDR3, as DNA: TGTGCCAGCAGCTTAGTGACAGGGGAAGAGACCCAGTACTTC. Translated, it gives CASSLVTGEETQYF. Full variable domain (missing parts from reference TRBV7-8 and TRBJ2-5): GAGVSQSPRYKVAKRGQDVALRCDPISGHVSLFWYQQALGQGPEFLTYFQNEAQLDKSGLPSDRFFAERPEGSVSTLKIQRTQQEDSAVYLCASSLVTGEETQYFGPGTRLLVL.

This sequence joins TRBV3-1 and TRBJ2-1, with TRBD2 matching over 10 bases. Germline-derived CDR1 and CDR2 are LGHDT and YNNKEL (reference sequence). The CDR3 consists of 16 residues. V gave up 1 base and J gave up 6 bases; unmatched junction bases: 6. The CDR3 protein is CASSQAFLAGVNEQFF. DNA for the CDR3: TGTGCCAGCAGCCAAGCTTTCCTAGCGGGGGTCAATGAGCAGTTCTTC.

In this sample, this clonotype turned up a few times. Compared with germline, one end of the junction differs, possibly owing to a read error. This sequence joins TRBV3-1 and TRBJ1-4; D possibly corresponds to TRBD1 (6 bases). Germline CDR1 reads LGHDT; CDR2 reads YNNKEL (reference sequence). This CDR3 spans 14 amino acids. The CDR3 coding sequence is TGTGCCAGCAGTCCGTGGGGGCGGAATGAAAAACTGTCTTTT. Its translation is CASSPWGRNEKLSF.

This clonotype was detected a few times. The germline gene is not matched at one end of the junction; a read error may be the cause. V and J are TRBV27 and TRBJ2-5; the match to TRBD2 covers 7 bases. Matching the DNA end better, TRBJ2-7 makes the J call doubtful. CDR1 is MNHEY, CDR2 SMNVEV, per germline (reference sequence). This CDR3 contains 15 residues. The CDR3: CANSHGGSGTYEQYF. The CDR3 nucleotides read TGTGCCAACAGTCACGGGGGGAGCGGTACCTACGAGCAGTACTTC.

Only a few counts were recorded for this clonotype. This chain connects TRBV7-9 to TRBJ2-1; TRBD1 might be the D (6 bases). V shed 4 bases and J shed 2 bases, with 15 bases lying between them. Germline CDR1 and CDR2: SEHNR and FQNEAQ (reference sequence). This CDR3 region has 16 residues. The CDR3 nucleotides are TGTGCCAGCAGCTCCCGACAGGATAGCCCCTACAATGAGCAGTTCTTC. Translating gives CASSSRQDSPYNEQFF. The entire variable domain, with the rest obtained from reference TRBV7-9 and TRBJ2-1, is as follows: DTGVSQNPRHKITKRGQNVTFRCDPISEHNRLYWYRQTLGQGPEFLTYFQNEAQLEKSRLLSDRFSAERPKGSFSTLEIQRTEQGDSAMYLCASSSRQDSPYNEQFFGPGTRLTVL.

This chain links TRBV3-1 with TRBJ2-4, with 9 bases identical to TRBD1. Trimming took 3 bases from V and 0 from J; bases not matched to a gene: 6. The CDR3 is 17 residues long. Germline CDR1 LGHDT, CDR2 YNNKEL (reference sequence). CDR3 region: CASSHGQGMLAKNIQYF. The CDR3 nucleotides are TGTGCCAGCAGCCACGGACAGGGGATGCTAGCCAAAAACATTCAGTACTTC.

This clonotype was seen only a few times. The J gene is TRBJ2-7, the V gene TRBV18; D might be TRBD2 (5 bases). The CDR3 loop spans 15 amino acids. Trimming stripped 0 bases from V and 4 bases from J, with 13 bases between. The germline V gene has CDR1 KGHSH and CDR2 LQKENI. The CDR3 reads CASSPPAGATYEQYF. In DNA form, the CDR3 reads TGTGCCAGCTCACCACCGGCGGGTGCCACTTACGAGCAGTACTTC.

This clonotype was counted a few times. The junction departs from the called germline gene at one end, perhaps through a read error. The chain carries TRBV7-9 and TRBJ2-5; D may match TRBD1 or TRBD2 (5 bases each). Per the germline V gene, CDR1 is SEHNR and CDR2 is FQNEAQ (reference sequence). The CDR3 consists of 13 residues. In DNA, the CDR3 is TGTGTCAGCAGCTCGGGGACGGAAGAGACCCAGTACTTC. Its protein is CVSSSGTEETQYF. The full variable domain, rest sourced from reference TRBV7-9 and TRBJ2-5, is DTGVSQNPRHKITKRGQNVTFRCDPISEHNRLYWYRQTLGQGPEFLTYFQNEAQLEKSRLLSDRFSAERPKGSFSTLEIQRTEQGDSAMYLCVSSSGTEETQYFGPGTRLLVL.

The sample holds a few counts of this clonotype. The chain combines TRBV20-1 with TRBJ1-4, with a weak D call TRBD1 (5 bases). Looked up from germline, CDR1 is DFQATT and CDR2 is SNEGSKA (reference sequence). The CDR3 loop spans 14 amino acids. The V gene lost 6 bases and the J gene lost 5 bases, with 16 bases spanning the gap. CDR3 coding DNA: TGCAGTGCGCAATGGGACGGAGGGAATGAAAAACTGTTTTTT. Amino acid sequence: CSAQWDGGNEKLFF.